Listed below are T cell receptor beta chains from one sample, sequenced in a study of CD8+ T cells in alopecia areata. Libraries were prepared by immunoSEQ multiplex PCR; TCRdb keeps only in-frame clonotypes and omits some of them. The table has some 170,000 clones, approximately 56% seen once; the top ten hold approximately 14%. This specimen was CD4+ T cells sorted from blood, taken at week 0. The receptors here all came from a human donor with alopecia areata. Both conserved end residues are part of each CDR3. D genes are given only for firm matches. Clone size is given for some rows only: seen once, a few or many times, or a class if the clone is expanded.

d_call	cdr3_length	v_call	j_call	clone_size	cdr3_aa	cdr3_nt
TRBD1	14	TRBV5-1	TRBJ1-2	NA	CASSPGGRGEGYTF	TGCGCCAGCAGCCCAGGGGGGCGGGGAGAAGGCTACACCTTC
NA	13	TRBV5-1	TRBJ1-1	few	CASSLEVLTEAFF	TGCGCCAGCAGCTTGGAGGTATTAACTGAAGCTTTCTTT
NA	16	TRBV19	TRBJ1-3	few	CASSTGRGSSGNTIYF	TGTGCCAGTAGTACCGGGCGGGGGTCCTCTGGAAACACCATATATTTT
NA	15	TRBV6-1	TRBJ2-2	NA	CASSPVQGGTGELFF	TGTGCCAGCAGCCCGGTACAGGGTGGCACCGGGGAGCTGTTTTTT
NA	14	TRBV9	TRBJ1-4	NA	CASSVATGNEKLFF	TGTGCCAGCAGCGTAGCTACGGGGAATGAAAAACTGTTTTTT
TRBD2	14	TRBV30	TRBJ2-5	NA	CAWKRGGHVGTQYF	TGTGCCTGGAAGCGGGGGGGCCACGTTGGGACCCAGTACTTC
NA	12	TRBV6-5	TRBJ1-1	NA	CASAALNTEAFF	TGTGCCTCAGCCGCATTGAACACTGAAGCTTTCTTT
TRBD2	14	TRBV29-1	TRBJ2-1	NA	CSVEKGLDFGEQFF	TGCAGCGTTGAAAAGGGACTAGATTTTGGTGAGCAGTTCTTC
NA	13	TRBV27	TRBJ1-5	NA	CASSYQGRQPQHF	TGTGCCAGCAGCTACCAGGGGAGGCAGCCCCAGCATTTT
NA	12	TRBV30	TRBJ2-5	NA	CAWSVLGETQYF	TGTGCCTGGAGTGTACTGGGGGAGACCCAGTACTTC
NA	13	TRBV9	TRBJ1-2	NA	CASSVATAYGYTF	TGTGCCAGCAGCGTCGCGACAGCCTATGGCTACACCTTC
NA	11	TRBV7-9	TRBJ2-1	NA	CASRTAGEQFF	TGTGCCAGCAGGACGGCCGGTGAGCAGTTCTTC
NA	15	TRBV30	TRBJ2-6	once	CAWQATRAGANVLTF	TGTGCCTGGCAGGCCACCAGGGCAGGGGCCAACGTCCTGACTTTC
NA	15	TRBV7-6	TRBJ1-4	few	CASSLVAGSRGKLFF	TGTGCCAGCAGCTTAGTGGCGGGGTCAAGGGGAAAACTGTTTTTT
NA	15	TRBV4-1	TRBJ1-3	few	CASSQDRRVGNTIYF	TGCGCCAGCAGCCAAGATCGGAGGGTTGGAAACACCATATATTTT
NA	13	TRBV2	TRBJ1-2	NA	CASSSDRGGGYTF	TGTGCCAGCAGTTCTGACAGAGGGGGTGGCTACACCTTC
NA	15	TRBV7-9	TRBJ2-5	NA	CASSFLSAVQETQYF	TGTGCCAGCAGCTTTCTCTCGGCGGTCCAAGAGACCCAGTACTTC
NA	14	TRBV29-1	TRBJ1-2	once	CSVAALTVSYGYTF	TGCAGCGTCGCGGCCTTAACAGTATCCTATGGCTACACCTTC
NA	14	TRBV29-1	TRBJ1-2	NA	CSVEAGPGNYGYTF	TGCAGCGTTGAGGCAGGCCCCGGAAACTATGGCTACACCTTC
NA	13	TRBV11-3	TRBJ2-5	few	CASSLGGEKTQYF	TGTGCCAGCAGCTTGGGTGGGGAGAAGACCCAGTACTTC
TRBD1	18	TRBV30	TRBJ2-6	NA	CAWSVPGTGISGANVLTF	TGTGCCTGGAGTGTACCAGGGACAGGGATAAGTGGGGCCAACGTCCTGACTTTC
NA	15	TRBV11-1	TRBJ2-2	NA	CASSSSRQNTGELFF	TGTGCCAGCAGCTCGAGCCGACAGAACACCGGGGAGCTGTTTTTT
TRBD1	14	TRBV4-2	TRBJ2-5	once	CASSQDRGRETQYF	TGTGCCAGCAGCCAAGACAGGGGGCGGGAGACCCAGTACTTC
NA	10	TRBV30	TRBJ1-2	NA	CAYRTYGYTF	TGTGCCTACCGGACCTATGGCTACACCTTC
TRBD1	13	TRBV4-1	TRBJ2-5	NA	CASSLQGAETQYF	TGCGCCAGCAGCCTTCAGGGGGCGGAGACCCAGTACTTC
TRBD1	14	TRBV18	TRBJ1-1	many	CASSLTGGTTEAFF	TGTGCCAGCTCACTAACAGGGGGTACCACTGAAGCTTTCTTT
NA	12	TRBV30	TRBJ1-2	NA	CAWSGGADGYTF	TGTGCCTGGAGTGGGGGGGCTGATGGCTACACCTTC
TRBD1	14	TRBV9	TRBJ2-7	NA	CASSAGQGNYEQYF	TGTGCCAGCAGCGCTGGACAGGGGAACTACGAGCAGTACTTC
NA	17	TRBV11-2	TRBJ2-7	few	CASSLDQQGLSSYEQYF	TGTGCCAGCAGCTTAGATCAACAGGGTCTTTCCTCCTACGAGCAGTACTTC
TRBD1	16	TRBV10-3	TRBJ1-5	NA	CAISATRTGGSQPQHF	TGTGCCATCAGTGCGACACGGACAGGGGGCAGTCAGCCCCAGCATTTT
NA	14	TRBV4-2	TRBJ1-6	NA	CASSQDGGRSPLHF	TGTGCCAGCAGCCAAGATGGGGGGCGTTCACCCCTCCACTTT
NA	15	TRBV30	TRBJ2-7	NA	CAWSVGSGYSYEQYF	TGTGCCTGGAGTGTTGGCAGCGGGTACTCCTACGAGCAGTACTTC
NA	11	TRBV7-9	TRBJ2-1	NA	CASSPGDEQFF	TGTGCCAGCAGTCCCGGGGATGAGCAGTTCTTC
NA	13	TRBV27	TRBJ2-7	NA	CASSGQGLYEQYF	TGTGCCAGCTCTGGTCAGGGGTTATACGAGCAGTACTTC
NA	13	TRBV6-1	TRBJ1-5	NA	CASSDSYNQPQHF	TGTGCCAGCAGTGACAGTTACAATCAGCCCCAGCATTTT
NA	16	TRBV30	TRBJ2-2	NA	CAWSVLGRQNTGELFF	TGTGCCTGGAGTGTACTTGGCAGGCAGAACACCGGGGAGCTGTTTTTT
TRBD1	14	TRBV9	TRBJ2-7	NA	CASSVDRGLNEQYF	TGTGCCAGCAGCGTAGACAGGGGGCTGAACGAGCAGTACTTC
TRBD2	14	TRBV7-9	TRBJ2-7	NA	CASSLGQGLSEQYF	TGTGCCAGCAGCTTAGGGCAGGGACTAAGCGAGCAGTACTTC
NA	14	TRBV6-5	TRBJ2-2	few	CASRGRANTGELFF	TGTGCCAGCAGGGGACGAGCGAACACCGGGGAGCTGTTTTTT
NA	13	TRBV6-5	TRBJ1-5	NA	CASSYSNNQPQHF	TGTGCCAGCAGTTACTCAAATAATCAGCCCCAGCATTTT
TRBD1	14	TRBV25-1	TRBJ1-2	NA	CASSGRQGFYGYTF	TGTGCCAGCAGCGGAAGACAGGGGTTCTATGGCTACACCTTC
TRBD1	15	TRBV30	TRBJ2-7	NA	CAWLLTPGTGGEQYF	TGTGCCTGGCTACTTACGCCCGGGACAGGGGGCGAGCAGTACTTC
TRBD1	14	TRBV5-1	TRBJ2-5	NA	CASSLEGTEETQYF	TGCGCCAGCAGCTTGGAGGGGACAGAAGAGACCCAGTACTTC
TRBD1	13	TRBV29-1	TRBJ2-1	NA	CSVTTGGWNEQFF	TGCAGCGTTACGACAGGGGGCTGGAATGAGCAGTTCTTC